This T cell receptor beta chain emerged from a study of cytomegalovirus exposure and HLA in healthy donors. The PCR had 60 Vbeta and 13 Jbeta primers. Libraries were prepared by immunoSEQ multiplex PCR; TCRdb keeps only in-frame clonotypes and omits some of them. The table lists about 190,000 clones, more than 75% of them singletons. Trimming stripped 4 bases from V and 7 bases from J, with 20 bases between. CDR1 and CDR2 from the germline V gene are SGHTA and FQGNSA. The CDR3 loop spans 16 amino acids. This clone was counted only a few times. The rearrangement links TRBV7-2 to TRBJ2-1; possibly TRBD2 for D (6 bases). The TCR comes from a woman aged 45-65 years in good health and CMV-seronegative. The sequenced sample consisted of PBMCs. CDR3 coding DNA: TGTGCCAGCAGCTCCCTCGGGCCCGGGAGATATAATGAGCAGTTCTTC. Protein: CASSSLGPGRYNEQFF.